This T cell receptor (beta chain) was obtained from a study of blood T cell repertoires in COVID-19 (dated by TCRdb to between 2020 and 2021). Turning to the overall study: Samples covering the acute and convalescent phases of COVID-19 were provided by collaborators in the United States, Italy and Spain. Sample metadata almost always included a de-identified subject ID, COVID-19 status, age in years and sex. The dataset comprised deeply sampled blood TCRbeta repertoires from subjects exposed to, actively infected with, or recovered from COVID-19. The samples were drawn from two sources: the first 160 participants of the ongoing ImmuneRACE study, and 1,200 or so subjects contributed by 6 global collaborators. The prospective study material was composed of cDNA or gDNA derived from T cells, B-cell-depleted T cells, or PBMCs. The repertoires were released in a freely available public database intended as a resource for research on the immune response to SARS-CoV-2. HLA class I and class II types, where available, came from metadata supplied by the sample provider rather than from assay-based typing. Study-wide conclusions, independent of this receptor: How much clinical and demographic metadata was included differed by source and by participant, and the metadata was provided uncurated.

Worth noting for this clone: There is no known antigen for this receptor. No base-level quality is on record; no much larger clone is a single base apart.

Relative to germline, V is 5 bases shorter and J is 7 bases shorter, with 21 bases between their ends. Including cysteine and phenylalanine, the CDR3 has 15 amino acids. The retained sequence is limited to the CDR3, 45 bases, with the frame set at the first base. Per the germline V gene (reference sequence), LNHNV is the CDR1 and YYDKDF is the CDR2. TCRbeta CDR3 regions were amplified from genomic DNA by means of the immunoSEQ Assay, a bias-controlled multiplex PCR. Turning to the authors' computational methods: Within the assay, amplification of reference gene primers was used to estimate how many nucleated cells each sample contained. To quantify the absolute abundance of each unique TCRbeta CDR3 rearrangement, sequence reads were collapsed and filtered. Productive Simpson clonality was computed per sample as the square root of Simpson's diversity index over productive rearrangements. In TCRdb, the immuneACCESS table is reduced to in-frame sequences with V and J assigned. These tables do not hold every clone; where another copy was compared, an unresolved V gene accounts for under half, and the others remain unexplained. V and J calls and clone size are as listed in that table; D and trimming were resolved from the DNA. The sample includes about 280,000 clones, with roughly 87% observed a single time. The ten most abundant clones make up almost 9.5% of the sample.

Each collaborating institution followed its own protocols to collect whole blood in K2EDTA tubes. For TCRbeta analysis, collaborator samples were shipped as frozen whole blood, as isolated PBMCs, or as DNA extracted from either sample type. What was sequenced was peripheral blood. The chain uses TRBV15 and TRBJ2-7, and perhaps TRBD1 as D gene, on 6 matching bases. The sequence came from a man aged 18 to 30 with active or convalescent COVID-19. DNA sequence: TGTGCCACCAGCCCAGACAGGACTCGGTCGTGGGAGCAGTACTTC. Its protein is CATSPDRTRSWEQYF.